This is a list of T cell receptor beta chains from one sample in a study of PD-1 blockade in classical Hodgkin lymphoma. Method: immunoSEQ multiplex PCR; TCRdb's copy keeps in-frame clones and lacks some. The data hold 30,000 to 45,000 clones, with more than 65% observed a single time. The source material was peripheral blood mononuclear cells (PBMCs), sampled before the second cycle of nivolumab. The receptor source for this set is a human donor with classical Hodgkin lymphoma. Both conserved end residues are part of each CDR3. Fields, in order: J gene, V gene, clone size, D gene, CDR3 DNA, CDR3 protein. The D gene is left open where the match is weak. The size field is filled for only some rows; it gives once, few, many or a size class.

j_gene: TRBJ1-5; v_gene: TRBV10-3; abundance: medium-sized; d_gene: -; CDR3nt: TGTGCCATCAGTTCGGGGAATCAGCCCCAGCATTTT; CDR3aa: CAISSGNQPQHF
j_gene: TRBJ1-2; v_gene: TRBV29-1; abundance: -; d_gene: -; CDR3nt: TGCAGCGTCCTGAGGGTTAACTATGGCTACACCTTC; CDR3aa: CSVLRVNYGYTF
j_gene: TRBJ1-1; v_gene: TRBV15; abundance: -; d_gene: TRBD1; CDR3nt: TGTGCCACCAGCAGCGGGAGAACAGGGGGGAACACTGAAGCTTTCTTT; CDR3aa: CATSSGRTGGNTEAFF
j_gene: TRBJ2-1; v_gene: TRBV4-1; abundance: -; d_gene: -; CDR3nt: TGCGCCAGCAGCCAAGTCCTGCTAGATGACAATGAGCAGTTCTTC; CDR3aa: CASSQVLLDDNEQFF
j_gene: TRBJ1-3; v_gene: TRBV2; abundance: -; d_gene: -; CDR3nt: TGTGCCAGCAGTGAAATAGGGAGCGGGGGAAACACCATATATTTT; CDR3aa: CASSEIGSGGNTIYF
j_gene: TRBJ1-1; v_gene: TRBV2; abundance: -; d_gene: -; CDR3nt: TGTGCCAGCAGCGGACCGTTATTGAACACTGAAGCTTTCTTT; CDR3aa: CASSGPLLNTEAFF
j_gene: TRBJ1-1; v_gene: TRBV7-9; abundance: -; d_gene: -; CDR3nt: TGTGCCAGCAGTGTGCAGGGAGGCGCGAACACTGAAGCTTTCTTT; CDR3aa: CASSVQGGANTEAFF
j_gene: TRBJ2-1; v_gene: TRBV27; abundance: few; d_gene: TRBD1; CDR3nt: TGTGCCAGCAGCCAGGGACAGGGAAGGAACGTTGGCTTGAATGAGCAGTTCTTC; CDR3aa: CASSQGQGRNVGLNEQFF
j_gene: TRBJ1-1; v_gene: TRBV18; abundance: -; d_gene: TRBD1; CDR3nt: TGTGCCAGCTCACCTTGGCAGGGGGCTGAAGCTTTCTTT; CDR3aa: CASSPWQGAEAFF
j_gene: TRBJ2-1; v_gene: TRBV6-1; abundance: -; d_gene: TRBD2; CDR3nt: TGTGCCAGCAGTGAAGCTTTAATCGGGAGGAATTACAATGTCGAGCAGTTCTTC; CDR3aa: CASSEALIGRNYNVEQFF
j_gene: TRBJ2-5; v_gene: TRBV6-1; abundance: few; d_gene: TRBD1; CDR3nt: TGTGCCACCGCGGGACAGGGCTTTGAGACCCAGTACTTC; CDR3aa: CATAGQGFETQYF
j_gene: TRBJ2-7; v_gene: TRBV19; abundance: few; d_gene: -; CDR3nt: TGTGCCAGTAGTGGGCCAGGCTCCTACGAGCAGTACTTC; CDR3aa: CASSGPGSYEQYF
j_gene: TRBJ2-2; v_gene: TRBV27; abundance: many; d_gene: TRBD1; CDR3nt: TGTGCCAGCAGGTCATTCTCGCAGGGGGCAACCGGGGAGCTGTTTTTT; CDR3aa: CASRSFSQGATGELFF
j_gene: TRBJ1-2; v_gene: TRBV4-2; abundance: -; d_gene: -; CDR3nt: TGTGCCAGCAGCCAAGATCACAGCCCTAACTATGGCTACACCTTC; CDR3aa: CASSQDHSPNYGYTF
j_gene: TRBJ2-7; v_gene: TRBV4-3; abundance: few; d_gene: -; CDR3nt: TGCGCCAGCAGCCAAGGGACGTCAAACAACTACGAGCAGTACTTC; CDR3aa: CASSQGTSNNYEQYF
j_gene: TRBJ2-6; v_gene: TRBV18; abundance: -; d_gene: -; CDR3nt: TGTGCCAGCTCACTTAATCGAGCGGACCTCCCCTCTCGACTACCTGGGGCCAACGTCCTGACTTTC; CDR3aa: CASSLNRADLPSRLPGANVLTF
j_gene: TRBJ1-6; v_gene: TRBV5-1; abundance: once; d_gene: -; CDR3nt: TGCGCCAGCAGCTTGGGCGCGGGAGATTATAATTCACCCCTCCACTTT; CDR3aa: CASSLGAGDYNSPLHF
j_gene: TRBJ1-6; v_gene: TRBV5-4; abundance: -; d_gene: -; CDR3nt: TGTGCCAGCAGCTTGGTCGGGCATTCACCCCTCCACTTT; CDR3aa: CASSLVGHSPLHF
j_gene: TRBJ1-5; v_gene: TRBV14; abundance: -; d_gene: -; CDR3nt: TGTGCCAGCAGCGCGGGGGTAGGGAATCAGCCCCAGCATTTT; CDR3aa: CASSAGVGNQPQHF
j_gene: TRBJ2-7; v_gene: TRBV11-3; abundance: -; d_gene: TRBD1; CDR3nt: TGTGCCAGCAGCCCGGGACAGGGGGTGGGGGAGCAGTACTTC; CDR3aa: CASSPGQGVGEQYF